This entry describes one T cell receptor (beta chain). Its matching antigen is unknown. This record comes from a study of beta chain features in type 1 diabetes. The CDR3 covers 12 residues. CDR1 and CDR2 (germline): GTSNPN, SVGIG (reference sequence). V dropped 3 bases and J dropped 5 bases, with 11 bases sitting between them. The study's findings and limits: Patients with type 1 diabetes carried fewer insertions and had more deletions at their VDJ junctions. PCR might favor shorter templates, equally in patients and controls. A moderate, significant TCRB CDR3 shortening appeared in type 1 diabetes across four CD4+ subsets.

TCRB transcripts that were expressed got sequenced, as all of the isolated RNA had been reverse transcribed. Naive, central memory and regulatory T cell samples yielded about 3.57 million reads on average. Sequenced by immunoSEQ multiplex PCR; TCRdb stores in-frame clones only, minus some. The data contain 300,000 to 450,000 clones, around 13% of them singletons. The sequencing input was naive CD4+ T cells from blood. The clonotype originates from a woman between 18 and 29 years old with type 1 diabetes. The gene calls are TRBV30 and TRBJ2-7; D call uncertain. The CDR3 coding sequence is TGTGCCTGGAGCCAGGTCAGGAACGAGCAGTACTTC. It translates to CAWSQVRNEQYF.